This T cell receptor (beta chain) was identified in a study of T cell responses to AZD1222 COVID-19 vaccine listed by TCRdb under 2021. Regarding the research as a whole: Because spike-specific TCR depth and breadth did not differ between the two schedules, AZD1222 recipients who got a second dose at roughly 4 weeks were pooled with those who got a second dose at roughly 12 weeks. TCR sequencing was performed for roughly 250 trial participants, of whom some 200 were given two doses of AZD1222 and some 26 were given two doses of MenACWY control vaccine. Enrollment into the trials was organized by age into subgroups of 18-55, 56-69 and 70-plus years, and those subgroups contained approximately 160, 26 and 62 TCR-sequenced participants, respectively.

This sample's time point label indicates: baseline before first vaccination. Vaccinee samples came from UK trials COV001 and COV002, including a single-blind randomized controlled phase 2/3 trial of AZD1222 (ChAdOx1 nCoV-19) in healthy adults. For TCRbeta chain sequencing, PBMC samples from trial participants were taken at day 0 and at day 28 after the second dose. The germline V gene sets CDR1 to SGHDN and CDR2 to FVKESK. Including cysteine and phenylalanine, the CDR3 has 14 amino acids. Solely the CDR3 DNA is kept, with 42 bases framed from the first base. V gives up 4 bases and J gives up 2 bases, and the segment between their germline ends measures 10 bases. The CDR3 regions of human TCRbeta chains were analyzed by immunosequencing. Per the authors' processing: Repertoire TCRs were matched against a reference library of SARS-CoV-2-specific TCRs generated with the MIRA antigen-specificity platform. Breadth was defined as the fraction of unique TCRs that were SARS-CoV-2-associated, and depth was defined as the fraction of total T cells that were SARS-CoV-2-associated. Using the MIRA data, every spike-specific TCR was mapped to the spike region that the TCR reacted to and assigned to either a CD4 or a CD8 class. Log10-transformed breadth and depth values were compared by one-way ANOVA with Sidak's multiple comparisons tests. TCRdb stores this immuneACCESS table with in-frame sequences only. Part of the clones is absent; in the studies checked, under half of the shortfall reflects unresolved V genes, and no reason is known for the rest. The V and J calls and clone size were taken over from that table, and D and trimming were inferred from the DNA. This sample comprises fewer than 150,000 clones, 85% to 95% of them detected only once. The ten top clones hold 5.1% of the sample.

As for this clone: Its antigen is not yet known. Per-base quality was not reported, and no clone a single base away is much larger than it.

General conclusions and limits of the study: Conclusions about previously exposed vaccinees were limited because only six or seven AZD1222 recipients were SARS-CoV-2 seropositive at baseline. The 56-69-year group was small, and its depth increase did not reach significance, likely because of low power. The vaccine-associated CD4 TCRs covered the entire spike protein, and the dominant responses fell in regions 160-218 and 743-854. Reportedly, almost half of the unique spike-specific TCRs recognized epitopes lying outside the regions that are mutated in the B.1.351 and B.1.1.7 variants. Most participants were white British and females outnumbered males, and the authors suggested that clonal diversity may have been underestimated. Because no samples from the day 14 peak response were available, repertoires could be characterized only after the peak T cell response. After two AZD1222 doses, both the breadth and the depth of spike-specific TCRs were significantly higher than at day 0 and than in MenACWY recipients.

Specimen: peripheral blood, collected on day 0 of AZD1222 vaccination. Rearrangement joined TRBV14 to TRBJ2-3; TRBD1 could be the D gene, as 6 bases match. The TCR comes from an adult in good health. The CDR3 protein is CASSLGQFTDTQYF. The sequenced DNA: TGTGCCAGCAGCCTAGGACAGTTCACAGATACGCAGTATTTT.